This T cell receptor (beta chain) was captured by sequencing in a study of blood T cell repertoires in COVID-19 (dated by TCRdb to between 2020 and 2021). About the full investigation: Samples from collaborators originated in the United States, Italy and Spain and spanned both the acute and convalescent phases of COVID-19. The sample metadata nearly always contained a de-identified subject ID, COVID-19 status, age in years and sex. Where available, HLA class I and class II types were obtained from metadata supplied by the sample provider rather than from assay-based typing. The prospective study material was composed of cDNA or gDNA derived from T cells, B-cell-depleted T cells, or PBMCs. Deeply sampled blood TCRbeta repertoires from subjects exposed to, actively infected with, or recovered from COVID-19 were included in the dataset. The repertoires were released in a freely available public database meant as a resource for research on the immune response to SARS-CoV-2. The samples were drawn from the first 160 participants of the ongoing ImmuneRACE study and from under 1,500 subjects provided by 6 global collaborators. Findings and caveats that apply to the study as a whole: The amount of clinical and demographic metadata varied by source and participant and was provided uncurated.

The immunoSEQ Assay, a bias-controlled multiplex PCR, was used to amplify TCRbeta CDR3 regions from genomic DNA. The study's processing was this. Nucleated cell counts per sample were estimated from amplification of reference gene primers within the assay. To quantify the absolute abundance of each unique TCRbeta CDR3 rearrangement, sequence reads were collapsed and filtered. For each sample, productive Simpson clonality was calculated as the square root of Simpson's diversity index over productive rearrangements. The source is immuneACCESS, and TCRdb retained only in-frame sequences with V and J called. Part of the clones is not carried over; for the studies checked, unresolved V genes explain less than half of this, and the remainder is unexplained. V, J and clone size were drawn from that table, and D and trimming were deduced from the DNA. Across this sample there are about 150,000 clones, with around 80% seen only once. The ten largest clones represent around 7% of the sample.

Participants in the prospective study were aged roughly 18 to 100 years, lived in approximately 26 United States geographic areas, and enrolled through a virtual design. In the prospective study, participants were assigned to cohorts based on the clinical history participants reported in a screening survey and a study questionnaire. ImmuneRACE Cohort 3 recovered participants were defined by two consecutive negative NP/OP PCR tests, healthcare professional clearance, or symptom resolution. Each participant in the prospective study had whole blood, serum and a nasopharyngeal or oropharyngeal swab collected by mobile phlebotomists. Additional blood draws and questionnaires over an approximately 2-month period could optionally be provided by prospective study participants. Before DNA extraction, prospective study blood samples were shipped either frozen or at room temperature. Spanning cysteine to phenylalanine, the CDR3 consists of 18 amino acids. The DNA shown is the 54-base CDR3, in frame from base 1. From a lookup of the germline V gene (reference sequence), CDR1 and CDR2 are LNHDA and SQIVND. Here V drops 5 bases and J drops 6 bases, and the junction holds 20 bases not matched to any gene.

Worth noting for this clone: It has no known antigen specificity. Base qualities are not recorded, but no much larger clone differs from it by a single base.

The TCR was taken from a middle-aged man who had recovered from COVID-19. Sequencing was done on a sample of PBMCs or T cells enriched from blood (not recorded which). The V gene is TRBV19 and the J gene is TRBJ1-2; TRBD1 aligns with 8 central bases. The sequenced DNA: TGTGCCAGTAGTGGCACCTCGGAAAGGACAGGGACATTACATGGCTACACCTTC. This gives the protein CASSGTSERTGTLHGYTF.